This T cell receptor (beta chain) derives from a study of T-cell memory formation after mild COVID-19. Regarding this clonotype: Antigen specificity is unknown.

Study findings and constraints: The study found contracting CD4+ clones mainly in CM and EM and contracting CD8+ clones in EMRA.

TCRdb re-called the 5' RACE reads with MiXCR, one entry per CDR3 protein. The sample has 250,000 to 350,000 distinct CDR3 sequences; roughly 17% are singletons. The CDR3 is made up of 10 amino acids. CDR1 and CDR2 from the germline V gene are DFQATT and SNEGSKA (reference sequence). The sequence came from a man younger than 30 who had mild COVID-19 (a few samples of this study predate the infection). Cell type and time point are not known. The rearrangement uses TRBV20-1 and TRBJ1-1; D gene uncertain. Sequencing was carried out using PBMCs or a T cell subset sorted from them (not recorded which). The CDR3 bases are TGCAGCTGGAGTGGCACTGAAGCTTTCTTT. Translating gives CSWSGTEAFF.